This TCR beta chain was obtained from a study of blood T cell repertoires in COVID-19. Study as a whole: Acute-phase and convalescent COVID-19 samples originated in the United States, Italy and Spain. PBMCs, B-cell-depleted T cells, or T cells provided the cDNA or gDNA that made up the material.

As originally analysed: Reference gene primer amplification yielded estimated nucleated cell counts. Profiled with immunoSEQ multiplex PCR; TCRdb holds only in-frame clones, not every one. The V and J calls and the clone size are those of that table, but D and trimming were determined from the DNA. The sample contains about 200,000 clones, roughly 90% of which appear only once. CDR1 MNHEY and CDR2 SVGAGI come from the germline V gene. This CDR3 spans 15 amino acids. The V end lost 5 bases, the J end lost 1 base, and 11 bases lay between the germline ends. This clonotype was sampled from a man in his fifties or sixties with acute or convalescent COVID-19. The chain joins TRBV6-5 to TRBJ2-2; tentatively, D is TRBD2 (6 bases). The sample comprised peripheral blood. CDR3 protein: CASSKQGLNTGELFF. The CDR3 bases are TGTGCCAGCAGTAAGCAGGGACTGAACACCGGGGAGCTGTTTTTT.